The present entry profiles one T cell receptor (beta chain) with its context. The antigen remains undetermined. With 60 Vbeta and 13 Jbeta primers, the PCR was carried out. Clones were read by immunoSEQ multiplex PCR, and TCRdb kept only the in-frame ones, dropping some. Here the sample spans around 280,000 clones, over 85% being singletons. The germline V and J ends were trimmed by 5 bases and 1 base, with 5 bases remaining between them. Looked up from germline, CDR1 is MNHEY and CDR2 is SMNVEV (reference sequence). The CDR3 covers 12 residues. The sample belongs to a study of cytomegalovirus exposure and HLA in healthy donors. General study results and limits: The authors listed about 170 TCR beta chains as cytomegalovirus-associated. In terms of immune exposure information, only CMV serostatus was available.

This clonotype was obtained from a woman between 18 and 30 years old in good health and CMV-seronegative. This chain uses TRBV27 with TRBJ2-5; D remains unclear. The sample was PBMCs. The chain's CDR3 is CASSEFQETQYF. The DNA of the CDR3 is TGTGCCAGCAGTGAGTTCCAAGAGACCCAGTACTTC.